Each of the 20 T cell receptor beta chains below was sequenced from the same sample in a study of CD8 T cells in ankylosing spondylitis. TCRdb re-analysed the 5' RACE reads in MiXCR, keeping a single row per CDR3 protein. In the table there are about 140,000 distinct CDR3 sequences, roughly 8% of which are singletons. Sequenced: synovial fluid, either unsorted or a sorted T cell fraction (not recorded which). These receptors all stem from a male donor with ankylosing spondylitis.

V and J are TRBV7-2 and TRBJ1-5; 8 nucleotides line up with TRBD1. There are 16 residues in the CDR3. Looked up from germline, CDR1 is SGHTA and CDR2 is FQGNSA. J was trimmed by 7 bases and V by 2 bases; bases with no gene match: 10. CDR3: CASSLSRQGRGQPQHF. The CDR3 nucleotides are TGTGCCAGCAGCTTATCTCGACAGGGGCGAGGACAGCCCCAGCATTTT.

This clonotype was seen at least ten times. This chain connects TRBV28 to TRBJ2-1, with 10 bases identical to TRBD2. The CDR3 runs to 14 residues. CDR1 and CDR2 from the germline V gene are MDHEN and SYDVKM. After removal of 7 bases from V and 4 bases from J, the junction contained 4 bases not matched to a gene. The DNA for the CDR3 is TGTGCCAGCACGACTAGCGGGCCATACAATGAGCAGTTCTTC. Translating it yields CASTTSGPYNEQFF.

The chain carries TRBV7-6 and TRBJ2-1; D uncertain. The CDR3 loop spans 15 amino acids. Germline V gives CDR1 SGHVS, CDR2 FNYEAQ. V lost 5 bases to trimming and J lost 2 bases, with 13 bases between them. This CDR3 is CASSLEYQAYNEQFF. The DNA for the CDR3 is TGTGCCAGCAGCCTCGAGTACCAGGCCTACAATGAGCAGTTCTTC.

This sequence joins TRBV5-1 and TRBJ2-3, with D unresolved. The CDR3 runs 14 residues. Germline V gives CDR1 SGHRS, CDR2 YFSETQ. The V end lost 1 base, the J end lost 6 bases, and 12 bases lay between the germline ends. CDR3 sequence: CASSLFFPHDTQYF. DNA for the CDR3: TGCGCCAGCAGCTTGTTTTTTCCCCATGATACGCAGTATTTT.

This clonotype was detected ten times or more. V gene TRBV20-1 combines with J gene TRBJ2-3; TRBD1 is a possible D gene (5 bases). Germline assignment: CDR1 DFQATT and CDR2 SNEGSKA (reference sequence). V was cut by 5 bases and J by 2 bases, with 17 bases left in between. The CDR3 is made up of 15 amino acids. The CDR3 loop reads CSAFGLGAVTDTQYF. The CDR3 DNA reads as TGCAGTGCTTTTGGGTTAGGGGCCGTCACAGATACGCAGTATTTT.

This clonotype was found a few times. This rearrangement joins TRBV7-2 to TRBJ1-2, with D perhaps TRBD1 (6 bases). CDR3 length: 16 amino acids. Trimming removed 5 bases at V and 4 bases at J, with 20 bases between. Germline-derived CDR1 and CDR2 are SGHTA and FQGNSA. The CDR3 sequence is CASSADMGGAIYGYTF. In DNA form, the CDR3 reads TGTGCCAGCAGCGCCGATATGGGGGGCGCGATCTATGGCTACACCTTC.

This clonotype was recorded at least ten times. The rearrangement links TRBV20-1 to TRBJ2-7, with TRBD2 matching 7 bases. V trimming: 6 bases; J trimming: 2 bases; junction bases outside the gene matches: 4. Germline CDR1 is DFQATT and CDR2 is SNEGSKA (reference sequence). This CDR3 comprises 12 residues. This CDR3 is CSAQRGTYEQYF. CDR3 DNA: TGCAGTGCCCAGCGGGGAACCTACGAGCAGTACTTC.

This clonotype has at least ten counts. This chain links TRBV12-3 or TRBV12-4 with TRBJ2-7, with 9 bases that match TRBD1. Trimming took 3 bases from V and 2 from J; bases not matched to a gene: 2. The CDR3 length is 14 residues. In nucleotides, the CDR3 is TGTGCCAGCAGTTTCAGGACAGGGGCCTACGAGCAGTACTTC. Its protein product is CASSFRTGAYEQYF.

This clonotype was detected many times. This chain joins TRBV6-5 and TRBJ1-2; 8 nucleotides align to TRBD1. The CDR3 runs 15 residues. After removal of 4 bases from V and 4 bases from J, the junction contained 8 bases not matched to a gene. CDR1 is MNHEY and CDR2 is SVGAGI in the germline V gene. This chain's CDR3 is CASSSKQGAGYGYTF. The CDR3 coding sequence is TGTGCCAGCAGTTCGAAGCAGGGGGCGGGCTATGGCTACACCTTC.

Ten or more counts support this clonotype. This sequence joins TRBV6-1 and TRBJ2-7; TRBD1 agrees at 8 bases. The CDR3 is made up of 14 amino acids. Germline CDR1 reads MNHNS; CDR2 reads SASEGT. J lost 2 bases, V lost 6 bases, and 6 bases had no gene match. CDR3 in amino acids: CASRRTGSAYEQYF. CDR3 nucleotide sequence: TGTGCCAGCAGGAGGACAGGGTCAGCCTACGAGCAGTACTTC.

This chain joins TRBV7-8 and TRBJ2-3; D unresolved. The CDR3 spans 15 residues. The germline CDR1 and CDR2 sequences are SGHVS and FQNEAQ. V was shortened by 1 base and J by 2 bases, with 10 bases between the two germline ends. For the CDR3, the DNA is TGTGCCAGCAGCTTAGGTCTAACTATCACAGATACGCAGTATTTT. Its protein is CASSLGLTITDTQYF.

This clonotype was observed a few times. The rearrangement uses TRBV28 and TRBJ1-2; no definite D call. Trimming removed 6 bases from V and 0 bases from J, with 14 bases in between. This CDR3 has 15 amino acids. Germline lookup yields CDR1 MDHEN and CDR2 SYDVKM. The CDR3 loop reads CASSFTAFANYGYTF. The CDR3 DNA reads as TGTGCCAGCAGCTTTACAGCCTTTGCTAACTATGGCTACACCTTC.

Ten or more counts support this clonotype. The V and J genes are TRBV20-1 and TRBJ2-1; 8 nucleotides align to TRBD2. The CDR3 is made up of 17 amino acids. From germline, CDR1 is DFQATT and CDR2 SNEGSKA (reference sequence). V lost 0 bases and J lost 4; bases outside the gene matches: 11. CDR3 sequence (DNA): TGCAGTGCTAGAGAGTATGGGGCTAGCGGGCGGTACAATGAGCAGTTCTTC. Protein product: CSAREYGASGRYNEQFF.

This clonotype was observed many times. J is TRBJ1-1 and V is TRBV9; D is uncertain. CDR3 length: 15 amino acids. V lost 0 bases to trimming and J lost 7 bases, with 16 bases between them. The germline V gene encodes CDR1 SGDLS and CDR2 YYNGEE. The CDR3 sequence is CASSVEAGTDREAFF. CDR3 DNA sequence: TGTGCCAGCAGCGTAGAGGCAGGTACGGATCGTGAAGCTTTCTTT. Filled out from reference TRBV9 and TRBJ1-1, the complete variable domain reads DSGVTQTPKHLITATGQRVTLRCSPRSGDLSVYWYQQSLDQGLQFLIQYYNGEERAKGNILERFSAQQFPDLHSELNLSSLELGDSALYFCASSVEAGTDREAFFGQGTRLTVV.

By share of the sample, this clonotype is medium-sized. The V call is TRBV7-2, the J call TRBJ1-2; no definite D call. CDR1 and CDR2 (germline): SGHTA, FQGNSA. The CDR3 runs 15 residues. Deletions cut 4 bases from V and 3 bases from J, with 15 bases between. The CDR3 spells CASSSGGNSYYGYTF. DNA of the CDR3: TGTGCCAGCAGCTCGGGAGGGAATAGTTACTATGGCTACACCTTC.

This clonotype came up many times. V usage is TRBV20-1 and J usage is TRBJ2-3, with a tentative D call TRBD2 (5 bases). This CDR3 has 13 residues. Trimming removed 0 bases from V and 3 bases from J, with 7 bases in between. Germline CDR1 is DFQATT and CDR2 is SNEGSKA (reference sequence). CDR3 sequence: CSARDPGTDTQYF. CDR3 DNA sequence: TGCAGTGCTAGAGATCCGGGGACAGATACGCAGTATTTT.

In its sample, this clonotype was seen many times. The chain uses TRBV28 and TRBJ1-4; D call uncertain. Germline V gene sequence: CDR1 MDHEN, CDR2 SYDVKM. The CDR3 consists of 16 residues. Trimming removed 4 bases at V and 0 bases at J, with 12 bases between. This CDR3 reads CASSSPDGATNEKLFF. The CDR3 DNA follows: TGTGCCAGCAGTTCCCCTGACGGTGCAACTAATGAAAAACTGTTTTTT. Based on the CDR3 plus reference TRBV28 and TRBJ1-4, the full variable domain is DVKVTQSSRYLVKRTGEKVFLECVQDMDHENMFWYRQDPGLGLRLIYFSYDVKMKEKGDIPEGYSVSREKKERFSLILESASTNQTSMYLCASSSPDGATNEKLFFGSGTQLSVL.

This clonotype was detected only a few times. The chain is built from TRBV18 and TRBJ1-5, with D unclear. The CDR3 contains 14 residues. Deletions cut 6 bases from V and 8 bases from J, with 17 bases between. Germline values: CDR1 KGHSH, CDR2 LQKENI. The CDR3 DNA sequence: TGTGCCAGCTCCAATGCGGGCTACCTAGAGCCCCAGCATTTT. This encodes CASSNAGYLEPQHF.

This chain joins TRBV11-2 and TRBJ2-3; the D gene is possibly TRBD2 (5 bases). The CDR3 contains 15 residues. The germline V and J ends were trimmed by 8 bases and 1 base, with 16 bases remaining between them. Looked up from germline, CDR1 is SGHAT and CDR2 is FQNNGV. The CDR3 loop is CASAKAGWGTDTQYF. In DNA, the CDR3 is TGTGCCAGCGCCAAGGCGGGTTGGGGCACAGATACGCAGTATTTT.

J is TRBJ1-5 and V is TRBV6-2 or TRBV6-3; weak D call: TRBD1 (6 bases). The V end was cut by 7 bases, the J end by 2 bases, with 9 bases between. From germline, CDR1 is MNHEY and CDR2 SVGEGT. The CDR3 runs 13 residues. The CDR3 nucleotides read TGTGCCAGCAATCGACAGGGCAATCAGCCCCAGCATTTT. This sequence encodes CASNRQGNQPQHF.